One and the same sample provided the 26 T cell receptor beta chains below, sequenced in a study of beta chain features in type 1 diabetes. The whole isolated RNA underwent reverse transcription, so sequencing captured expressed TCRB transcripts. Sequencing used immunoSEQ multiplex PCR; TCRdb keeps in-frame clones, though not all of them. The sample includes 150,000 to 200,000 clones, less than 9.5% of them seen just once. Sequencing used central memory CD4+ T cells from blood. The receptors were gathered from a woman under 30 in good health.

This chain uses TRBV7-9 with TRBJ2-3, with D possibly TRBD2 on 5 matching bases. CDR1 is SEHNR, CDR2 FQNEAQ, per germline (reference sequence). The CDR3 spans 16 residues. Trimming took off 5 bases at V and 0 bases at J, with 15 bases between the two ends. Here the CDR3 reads CASSADSGSSTDTQYF. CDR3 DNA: TGTGCCAGCAGCGCAGATTCGGGGTCTAGCACAGATACGCAGTATTTT.

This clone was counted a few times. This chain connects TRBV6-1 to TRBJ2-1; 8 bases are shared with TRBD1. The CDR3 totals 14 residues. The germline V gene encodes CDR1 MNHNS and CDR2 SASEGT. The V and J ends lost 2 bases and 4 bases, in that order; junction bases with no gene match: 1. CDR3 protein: CASSERQGYNEQFF. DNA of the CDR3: TGTGCCAGCAGTGAACGACAGGGGTACAATGAGCAGTTCTTC.

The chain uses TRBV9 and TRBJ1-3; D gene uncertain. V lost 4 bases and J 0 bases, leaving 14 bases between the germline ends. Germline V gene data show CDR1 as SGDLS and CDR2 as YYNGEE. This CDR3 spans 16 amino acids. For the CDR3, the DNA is TGTGCCAGCAGCCCTGATTTTATGAGCTCTGGAAACACCATATATTTT. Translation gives CASSPDFMSSGNTIYF.

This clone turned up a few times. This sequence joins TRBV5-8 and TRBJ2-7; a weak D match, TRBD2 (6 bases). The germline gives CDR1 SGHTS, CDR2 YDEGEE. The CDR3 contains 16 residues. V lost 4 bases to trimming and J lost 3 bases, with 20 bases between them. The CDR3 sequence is CASSPTGSISGYEQYF. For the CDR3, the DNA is TGTGCCAGCAGCCCGACCGGGAGCATAAGTGGCTACGAGCAGTACTTC.

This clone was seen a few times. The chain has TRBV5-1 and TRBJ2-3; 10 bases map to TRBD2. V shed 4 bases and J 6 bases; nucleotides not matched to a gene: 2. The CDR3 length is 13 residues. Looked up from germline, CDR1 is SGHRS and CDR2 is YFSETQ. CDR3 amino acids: CASSMGLADTQYF. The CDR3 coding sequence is TGCGCCAGCAGCATGGGACTAGCGGATACGCAGTATTTT.

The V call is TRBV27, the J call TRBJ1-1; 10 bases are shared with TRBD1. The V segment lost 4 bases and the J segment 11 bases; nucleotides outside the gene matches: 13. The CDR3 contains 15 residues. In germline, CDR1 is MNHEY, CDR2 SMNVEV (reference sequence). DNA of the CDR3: TGTGCCAGCAGTTCGAACCAACCGGGACAGGGGTTTGCTTTCTTT. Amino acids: CASSSNQPGQGFAFF.

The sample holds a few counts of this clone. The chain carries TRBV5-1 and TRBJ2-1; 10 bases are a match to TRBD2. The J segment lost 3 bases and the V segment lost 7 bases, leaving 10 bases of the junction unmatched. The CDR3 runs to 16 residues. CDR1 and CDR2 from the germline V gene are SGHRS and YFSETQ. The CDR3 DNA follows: TGCGCCAGCCGGGAGGGCCTAGCGGGAGACTACAATGAGCAGTTCTTC. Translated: CASREGLAGDYNEQFF.

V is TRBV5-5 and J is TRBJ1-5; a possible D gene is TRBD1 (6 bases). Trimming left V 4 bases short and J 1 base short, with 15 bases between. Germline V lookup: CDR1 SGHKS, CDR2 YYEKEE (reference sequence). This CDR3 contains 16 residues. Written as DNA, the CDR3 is TGTGCCAGCAGCGCTACCACAGGGTTCAGCAATCAGCCCCAGCATTTT. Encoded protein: CASSATTGFSNQPQHF.

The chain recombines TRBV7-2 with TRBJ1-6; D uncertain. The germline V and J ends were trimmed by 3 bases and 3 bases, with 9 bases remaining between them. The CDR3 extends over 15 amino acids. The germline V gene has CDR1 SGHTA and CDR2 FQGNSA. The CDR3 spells CASSLPDFYNSPLHF. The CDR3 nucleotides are TGTGCCAGCAGCTTGCCAGACTTCTATAATTCACCCCTCCACTTT.

In nucleotides, the CDR3 is TGCGCCAGCAGTTTTGGGACAGGGAACAACTATGGCTACACCTTC. Encoded protein: CASSFGTGNNYGYTF. V and J are TRBV5-1 and TRBJ1-2, with TRBD1 matching 9 bases. With V trimmed by 5 bases and J by 2 bases, 7 bases remained unmatched. This CDR3 is 15 amino acids long. CDR1 and CDR2 (germline): SGHRS, YFSETQ.

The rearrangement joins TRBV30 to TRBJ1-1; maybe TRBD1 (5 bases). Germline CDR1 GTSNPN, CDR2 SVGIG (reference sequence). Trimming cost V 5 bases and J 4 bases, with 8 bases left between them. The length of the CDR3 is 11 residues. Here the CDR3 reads CAWGRGTEAFF. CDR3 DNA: TGTGCCTGGGGGAGGGGCACTGAAGCTTTCTTT.

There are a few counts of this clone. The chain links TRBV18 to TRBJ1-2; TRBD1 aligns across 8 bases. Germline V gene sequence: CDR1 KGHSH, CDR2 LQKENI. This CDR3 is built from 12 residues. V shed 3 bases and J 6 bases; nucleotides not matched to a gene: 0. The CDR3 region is CASSPGQDGYTF. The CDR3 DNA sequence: TGTGCCAGCTCACCGGGACAGGATGGCTACACCTTC.

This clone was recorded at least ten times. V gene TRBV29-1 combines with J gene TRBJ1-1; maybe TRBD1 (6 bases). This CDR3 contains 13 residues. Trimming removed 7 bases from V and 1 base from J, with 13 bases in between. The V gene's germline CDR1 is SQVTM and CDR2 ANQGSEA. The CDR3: CSARQAANTEAFF. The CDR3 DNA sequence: TGCAGCGCCCGACAGGCAGCGAACACTGAAGCTTTCTTT.

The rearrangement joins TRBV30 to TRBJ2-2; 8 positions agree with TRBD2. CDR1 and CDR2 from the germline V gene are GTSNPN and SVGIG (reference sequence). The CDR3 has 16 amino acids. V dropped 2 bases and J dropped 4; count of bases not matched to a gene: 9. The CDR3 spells CAWSNERGFGTGELFF. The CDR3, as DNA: TGTGCCTGGAGTAACGAGCGGGGGTTCGGCACCGGGGAGCTGTTTTTT.

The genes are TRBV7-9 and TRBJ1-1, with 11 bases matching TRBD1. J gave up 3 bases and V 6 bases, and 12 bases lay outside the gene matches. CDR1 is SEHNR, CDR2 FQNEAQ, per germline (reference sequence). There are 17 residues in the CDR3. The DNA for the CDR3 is TGTGCCAGCAGGACCTCCGGGACAGGGGGTCGGTACACTGAAGCTTTCTTT. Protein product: CASRTSGTGGRYTEAFF.

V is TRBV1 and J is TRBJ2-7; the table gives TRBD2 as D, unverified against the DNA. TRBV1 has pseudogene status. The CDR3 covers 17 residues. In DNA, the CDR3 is TGCACCAGCAGCCAAGATACGGGAGGTGCCCTCTCCTACGAGCAGTACTTC. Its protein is CTSSQDTGGALSYEQYF.

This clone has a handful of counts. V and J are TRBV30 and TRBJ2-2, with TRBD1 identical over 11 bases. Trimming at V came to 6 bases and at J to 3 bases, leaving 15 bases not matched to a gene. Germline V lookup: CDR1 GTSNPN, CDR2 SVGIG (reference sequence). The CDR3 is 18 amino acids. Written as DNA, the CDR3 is TGTGCCTGCTCCCGGGACAGGGGGTCGGGAGGCTACACCGGGGAGCTGTTTTTT. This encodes CACSRDRGSGGYTGELFF.

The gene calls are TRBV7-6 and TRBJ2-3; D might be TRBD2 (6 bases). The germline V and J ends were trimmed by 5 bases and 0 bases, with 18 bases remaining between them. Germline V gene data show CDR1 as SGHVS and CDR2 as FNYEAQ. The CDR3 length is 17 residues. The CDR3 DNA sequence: TGTGCCAGCAGCCCCCGAGGTGGCGGGGCTAGCACAGATACGCAGTATTTT. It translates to CASSPRGGGASTDTQYF.

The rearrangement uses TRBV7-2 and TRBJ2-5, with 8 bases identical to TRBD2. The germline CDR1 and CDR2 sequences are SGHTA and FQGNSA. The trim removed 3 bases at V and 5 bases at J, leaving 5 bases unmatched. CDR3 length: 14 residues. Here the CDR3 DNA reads TGTGCCAGCAGCTTTAGCGGGATCCGGGAGACCCAGTACTTC. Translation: CASSFSGIRETQYF.

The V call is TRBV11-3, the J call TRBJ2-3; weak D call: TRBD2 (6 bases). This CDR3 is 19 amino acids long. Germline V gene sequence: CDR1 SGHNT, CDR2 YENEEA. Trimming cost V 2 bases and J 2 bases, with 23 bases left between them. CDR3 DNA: TGTGCCAGCAGCTTAAGAACCGGGACTGCCACAACCTCCACAGATACGCAGTATTTT. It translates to CASSLRTGTATTSTDTQYF.

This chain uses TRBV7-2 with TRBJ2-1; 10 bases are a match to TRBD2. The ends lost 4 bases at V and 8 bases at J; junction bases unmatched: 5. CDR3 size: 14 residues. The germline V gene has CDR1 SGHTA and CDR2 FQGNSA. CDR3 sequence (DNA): TGTGCCAGCAGCTGGCTAGCGGGGGTCGATGAGCAGTTCTTC. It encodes CASSWLAGVDEQFF.

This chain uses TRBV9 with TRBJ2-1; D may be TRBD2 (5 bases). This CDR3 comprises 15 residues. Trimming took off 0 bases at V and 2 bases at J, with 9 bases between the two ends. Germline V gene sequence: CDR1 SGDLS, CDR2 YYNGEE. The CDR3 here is CASSVAPGTYNEQFF. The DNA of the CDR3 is TGTGCCAGCAGCGTAGCCCCGGGAACCTACAATGAGCAGTTCTTC.

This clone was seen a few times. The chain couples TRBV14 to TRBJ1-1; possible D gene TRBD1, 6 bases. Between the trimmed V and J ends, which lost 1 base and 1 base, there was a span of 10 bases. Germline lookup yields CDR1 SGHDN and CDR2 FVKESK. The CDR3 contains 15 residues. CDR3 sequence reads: CASSQVGHTNTEAFF. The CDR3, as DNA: TGTGCCAGCAGCCAAGTGGGACACACGAACACTGAAGCTTTCTTT. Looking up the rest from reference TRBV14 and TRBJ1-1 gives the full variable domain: EAGVTQFPSHSVIEKGQTVTLRCDPISGHDNLYWYRRVMGKEIKFLLHFVKESKQDESGMPNNRFLAERTGGTYSTLKVQPAELEDSGVYFCASSQVGHTNTEAFFGQGTRLTVV.

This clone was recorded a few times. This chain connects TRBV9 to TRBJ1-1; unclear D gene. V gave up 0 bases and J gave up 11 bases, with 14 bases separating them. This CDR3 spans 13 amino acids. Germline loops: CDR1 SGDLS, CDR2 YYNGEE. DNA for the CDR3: TGTGCCAGCAGCGTAGAAGGAGACGTAAGCGCTTTCTTT. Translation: CASSVEGDVSAFF.

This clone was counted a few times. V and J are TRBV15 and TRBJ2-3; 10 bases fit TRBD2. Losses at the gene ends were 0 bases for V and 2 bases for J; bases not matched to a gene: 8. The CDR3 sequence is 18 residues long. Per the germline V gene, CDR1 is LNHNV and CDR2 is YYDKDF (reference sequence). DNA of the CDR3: TGTGCCACCAGCAGAGACCCCCGAAGCGGGAGGGCCACAGATACGCAGTATTTT. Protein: CATSRDPRSGRATDTQYF.

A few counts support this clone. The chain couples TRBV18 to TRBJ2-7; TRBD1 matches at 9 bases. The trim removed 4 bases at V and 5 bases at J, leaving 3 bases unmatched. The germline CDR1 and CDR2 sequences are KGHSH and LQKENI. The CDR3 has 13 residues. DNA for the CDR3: TGTGCCAGCTCACTTAACAGGGGGCACGAGCAGTACTTC. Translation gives CASSLNRGHEQYF. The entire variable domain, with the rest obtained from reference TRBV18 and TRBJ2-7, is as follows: NAGVMQNPRHLVRRRGQEARLRCSPMKGHSHVYWYRQLPEEGLKFMVYLQKENIIDESGMPKERFSAEFPKEGPSILRIQQVVRGDSAAYFCASSLNRGHEQYFGPGTRLTVT.